What follows is one T cell receptor (beta chain) and its context. As originally analysed: Reference gene primers were amplified, and this amplification served to estimate nucleated cell counts. TCRdb's copy holds only in-frame clones and misses some; the assay was immunoSEQ multiplex PCR. For V, J and clone size, that table is used; D and trimming come from the DNA. The repertoire holds 200,000 to 250,000 clones, 65% to 90% seen once, with less than 7.5% in the top ten. CDR1 is LGHDT, CDR2 YNNKEL, per germline (reference sequence). The V gene end was trimmed by 1 base and the J gene end by 5 bases; junction bases not matched to a gene: 5. The CDR3 is 15 amino acids. This specimen belongs to a study of blood T cell repertoires in COVID-19. Study background: PBMCs, B-cell-depleted T cells, or T cells were the source of the cDNA or gDNA that made up the material.

Sequenced: peripheral blood. This TCR was sampled from a woman aged 45 to 65 with acute or convalescent COVID-19. The J gene is TRBJ2-3, the V gene TRBV3-1 (or the pseudogene TRBV3-2); TRBD2 aligns across 8 bases. For the CDR3, the DNA is TGTGCCAGCAGCCAAGGACGGGAGGGCCGAGATACGCAGTATTTT. This sequence encodes CASSQGREGRDTQYF.